This T cell receptor beta chain was sequenced for a study of shared clonotypes between healthy human individuals (dated by TCRdb to between 2020 and 2021). In terms of the full investigation: A couple of women and a few men aged 18 to 49 years were included in the cohort. To estimate repertoire size and how much clonotypes are shared between individuals, the study performed deep sequencing of blood TCR repertoires from about five healthy adults. To increase sequencing depth and limit assay-specific biases, TCR repertoire library preparation and sequencing were carried out by different laboratories using diverse techniques. Leukapheresis yielded between about 0.9 and 10 billion PBMCs per donor.

The donors were healthy, HIV-negative adults who had no recently reported acute infections or vaccinations. Only Caucasian adults living in Nashville, Tennessee, USA were represented among the donors. In the unsorted samples, 85 million to 100 million PBMCs were counted, and genomic DNA was extracted using the QIAamp DNA Blood Mini kit. Blood was collected by leukapheresis, and PBMCs were isolated by Ficoll-Histopaque density gradient centrifugation and then cryopreserved in liquid nitrogen vapor phase. Points on this clone: The antigen it binds to is not known. Per-base qualities were not stored, and no clone one base away is much larger.

From its cysteine to its phenylalanine, the CDR3 spans 15 amino acids. Of all the DNA, just the CDR3 is kept, 45 bases in frame from base 1. CDR1 and CDR2 are read off the germline V gene as MNHEY and SVGAGI. Relative to germline, V is missing 6 bases and J is missing 11 bases, with 10 bases of the junction outside any gene match. Points the paper makes about the study in general: Pairwise subsampling indicated that sequencing depth was expected to affect the degree of clonotype sharing among donors. Sampling was restricted to blood, and TCR repertoires in tissues likely differ from the TCR repertoires found in blood. The small number of donors limited the genetic and exposure-history diversity represented.

TCR CDR3 regions were amplified from genomic DNA by multiplex PCR using the deep immunoSEQ assay. Genomic DNA extracted from each cell subset was distributed evenly over all wells of several immunoSEQ 96-well plates, and each plate served as one replicate. For unsorted PBMC, each replicate PCR was loaded with approximately 0.3 ug genomic DNA, equivalent to tens of thousands of T cell genomes. Unsorted PBMC genomic DNA was sequenced across ten immunoSEQ deep assay plates. Purified libraries were quantified with a Qubit 3.0 fluorometer, sized on a Bioanalyzer 2100, and re-quantified with the KAPA Library Quantification kit. Every immunoSEQ 96-well plate was sequenced on a dedicated single-read 150-cycle Illumina NextSeq 550 flow cell. The source study handled its data this way. Because only junctional sequences without quality scores were contained in the immunoSEQ output, filtering matching that applied to full-length reads could not be performed. To assign V/J genes and CDR3, sequences were annotated using PyIR, a Python wrapper for IgBLAST v1.9, with IMGT germline references. Reads with weak V/J assignments (E-value above 1e-6), missing CDR3, stop codons, out-of-frame junctions, or ambiguous translated residues were removed. A V3J clonotype was defined by an identical inferred V gene, J gene, and CDR3 amino acid sequence. Percentage overlap between repertoires was computed as shared unique clonotypes divided by the size of the smaller repertoire. RTK rarefaction, the Chao1 estimator, and Recon v2.1 estimates of unobserved clonotypes were used to assess repertoire richness. The table comes from immuneACCESS by way of TCRdb, which keeps in-frame sequences with V and J called. Part of the clones is missing from these tables; in studies checked, under half for an unresolved V gene and the rest for unknown reasons. The D gene and trimming were derived from the DNA, and the V and J assignments and clone size from that table. The sample table records 400,000 to 500,000 clones; 70% to 80% of these occur just once. The top ten clones comprise approximately 12% of the sample.

This TCR derives from a woman between 40 and 50 years old in good health. Some clones in this sample may be carry-over from other donors' samples. Sequenced: PBMCs. Recombination connected TRBV6-5 to TRBJ2-5, with TRBD2 identical over 15 junction bases. The CDR3 amino acid sequence is: CASRPPGLAGGEQYF. The bases read TGTGCCAGCAGGCCGCCGGGACTAGCGGGAGGAGAGCAGTACTTC.